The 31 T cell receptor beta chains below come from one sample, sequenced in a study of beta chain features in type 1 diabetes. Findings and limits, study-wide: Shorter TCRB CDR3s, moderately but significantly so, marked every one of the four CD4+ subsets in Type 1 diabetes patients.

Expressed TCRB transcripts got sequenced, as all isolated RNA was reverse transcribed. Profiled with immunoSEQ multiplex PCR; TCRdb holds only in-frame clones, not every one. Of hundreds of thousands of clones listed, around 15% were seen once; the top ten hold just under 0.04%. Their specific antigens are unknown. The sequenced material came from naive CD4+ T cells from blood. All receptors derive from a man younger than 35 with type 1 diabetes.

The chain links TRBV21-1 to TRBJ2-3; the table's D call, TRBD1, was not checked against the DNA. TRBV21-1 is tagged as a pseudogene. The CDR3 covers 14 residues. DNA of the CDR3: TGTGCCAGCAGCACCCGACAAACCTCGGATACGCAGTATTTT. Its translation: CASSTRQTSDTQYF.

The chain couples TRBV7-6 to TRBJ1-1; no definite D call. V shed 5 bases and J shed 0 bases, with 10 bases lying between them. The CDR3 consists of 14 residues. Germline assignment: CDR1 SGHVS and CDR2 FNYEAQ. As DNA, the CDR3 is TGTGCCAGCAGCGGCAGTAGTCTGAACACTGAAGCTTTCTTT. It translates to CASSGSSLNTEAFF.

Here the CDR3 reads CASSVAGTAGETQYF. CDR3 nucleotides: TGTGCCAGCAGCGTAGCCGGGACAGCGGGGGAGACCCAGTACTTC. The V gene is TRBV9, the J gene TRBJ2-5, with D perhaps assigned TRBD1 or TRBD2 (7 bases each). The germline V and J ends were trimmed by 0 bases and 5 bases, with 14 bases remaining between them. Germline CDR1 is SGDLS and CDR2 is YYNGEE. The CDR3 has 15 residues.

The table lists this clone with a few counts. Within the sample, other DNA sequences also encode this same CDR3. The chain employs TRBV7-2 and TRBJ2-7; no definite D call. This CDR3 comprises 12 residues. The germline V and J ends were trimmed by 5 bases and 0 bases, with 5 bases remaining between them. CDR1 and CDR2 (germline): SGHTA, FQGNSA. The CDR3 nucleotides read TGTGCCAGCAGCCTCTACTCCTACGAGCAGTACTTC. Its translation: CASSLYSYEQYF.

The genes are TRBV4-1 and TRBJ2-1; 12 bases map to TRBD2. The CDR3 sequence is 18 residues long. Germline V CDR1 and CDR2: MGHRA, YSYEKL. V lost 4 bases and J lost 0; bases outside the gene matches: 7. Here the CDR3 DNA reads TGCGCCAGCAGCCGAGGACTAGCGGGAAGACCCTCCTACAATGAGCAGTTCTTC. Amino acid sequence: CASSRGLAGRPSYNEQFF.

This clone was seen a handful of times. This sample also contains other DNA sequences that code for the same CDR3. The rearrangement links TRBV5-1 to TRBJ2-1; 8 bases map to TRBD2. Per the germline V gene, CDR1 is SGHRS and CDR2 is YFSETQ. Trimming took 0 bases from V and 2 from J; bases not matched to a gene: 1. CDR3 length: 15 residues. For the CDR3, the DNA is TGCGCCAGCAGCTTGGAAGCGGGAGCCTACAATGAGCAGTTCTTC. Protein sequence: CASSLEAGAYNEQFF.

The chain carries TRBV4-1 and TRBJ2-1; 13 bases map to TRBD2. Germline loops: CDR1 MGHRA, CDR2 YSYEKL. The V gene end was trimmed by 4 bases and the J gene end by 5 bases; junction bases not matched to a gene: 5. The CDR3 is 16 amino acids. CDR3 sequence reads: CASSPQGLAGDNEQFF. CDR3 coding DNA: TGCGCCAGCAGCCCGCAAGGACTAGCGGGAGACAATGAGCAGTTCTTC.

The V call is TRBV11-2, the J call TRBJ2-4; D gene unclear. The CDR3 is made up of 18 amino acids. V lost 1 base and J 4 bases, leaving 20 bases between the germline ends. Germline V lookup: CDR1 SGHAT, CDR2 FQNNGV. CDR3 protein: CASSLVSADLLFKNIQYF. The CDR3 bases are TGTGCCAGCAGCTTAGTATCGGCTGACTTACTCTTTAAAAACATTCAGTACTTC.

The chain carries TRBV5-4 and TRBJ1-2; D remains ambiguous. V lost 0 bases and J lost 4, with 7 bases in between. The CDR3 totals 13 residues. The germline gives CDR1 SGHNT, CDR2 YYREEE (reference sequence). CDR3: CASSLEGLYGYTF. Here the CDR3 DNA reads TGTGCCAGCAGCTTGGAAGGGCTCTATGGCTACACCTTC.

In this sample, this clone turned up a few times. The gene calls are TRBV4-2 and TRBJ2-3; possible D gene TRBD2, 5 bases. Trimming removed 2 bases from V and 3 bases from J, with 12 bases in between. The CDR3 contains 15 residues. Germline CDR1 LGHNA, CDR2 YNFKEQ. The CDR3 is CASSQKGPGTDTQYF. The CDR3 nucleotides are TGTGCCAGCAGCCAAAAAGGCCCGGGGACAGATACGCAGTATTTT.

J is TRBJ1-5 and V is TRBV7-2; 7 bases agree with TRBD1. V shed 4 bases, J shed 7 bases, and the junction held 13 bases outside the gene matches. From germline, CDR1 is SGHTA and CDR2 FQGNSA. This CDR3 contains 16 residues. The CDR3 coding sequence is TGTGCCAGCAGCTCTTTGACAGGGCAAGCCAACCAGCCCCAGCATTTT. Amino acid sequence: CASSSLTGQANQPQHF.

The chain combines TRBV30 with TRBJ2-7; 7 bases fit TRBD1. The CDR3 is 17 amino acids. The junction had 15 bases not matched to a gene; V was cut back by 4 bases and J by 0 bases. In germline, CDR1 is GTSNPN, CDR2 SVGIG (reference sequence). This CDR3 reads CAWNMGQPHRGSYEQYF. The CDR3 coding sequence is TGTGCCTGGAATATGGGACAGCCCCACCGAGGCTCCTACGAGCAGTACTTC.

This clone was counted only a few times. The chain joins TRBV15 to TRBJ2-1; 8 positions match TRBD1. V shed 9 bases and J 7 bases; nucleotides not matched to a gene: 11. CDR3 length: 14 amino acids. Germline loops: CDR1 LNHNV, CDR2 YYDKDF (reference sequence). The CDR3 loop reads CATTSYRGRNEQFF. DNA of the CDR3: TGTGCCACTACTTCGTACAGGGGGAGGAATGAGCAGTTCTTC.

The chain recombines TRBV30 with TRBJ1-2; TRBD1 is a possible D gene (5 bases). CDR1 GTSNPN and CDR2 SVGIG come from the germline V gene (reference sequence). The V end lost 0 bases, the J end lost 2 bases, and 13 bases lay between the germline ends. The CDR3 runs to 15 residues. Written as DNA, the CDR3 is TGTGCCTGGAGTGTAACAGGAATAGGGAACTATGGCTACACCTTC. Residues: CAWSVTGIGNYGYTF.

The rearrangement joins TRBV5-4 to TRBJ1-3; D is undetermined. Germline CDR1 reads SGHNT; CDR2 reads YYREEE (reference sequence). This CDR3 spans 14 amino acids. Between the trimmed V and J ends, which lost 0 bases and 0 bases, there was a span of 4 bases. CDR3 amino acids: CASSLGGSGNTIYF. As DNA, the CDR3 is TGTGCCAGCAGCTTGGGGGGCTCTGGAAACACCATATATTTT.

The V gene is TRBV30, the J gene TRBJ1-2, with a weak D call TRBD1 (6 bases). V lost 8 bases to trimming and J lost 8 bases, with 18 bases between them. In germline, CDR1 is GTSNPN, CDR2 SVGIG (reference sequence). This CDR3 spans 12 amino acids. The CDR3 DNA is TGTGCCGGGCTCGCAGGGGTAGGAGGCTACACCTTC. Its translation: CAGLAGVGGYTF. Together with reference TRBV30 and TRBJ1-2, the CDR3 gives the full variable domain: SQTIHQWPATLVQPVGSPLSLECTVEGTSNPNLYWYRQAAGRGLQLLFYSVGIGQISSEVPQNLSASRPQDRQFILSSKKLLLSDSGFYLCAGLAGVGGYTFGSGTRLTVV.

DNA for the CDR3: TGTGCCAGCAGCCACGGAGGGATTTTCGGCGAAAAACTGTTTTTT. The encoded protein is CASSHGGIFGEKLFF. The V call is TRBV7-9, the J call TRBJ1-4, with no clear D. This CDR3 is built from 15 residues. V was pared by 5 bases and J by 8 bases, with 18 bases between. The germline V gene has CDR1 SEHNR and CDR2 FQNEAQ (reference sequence).

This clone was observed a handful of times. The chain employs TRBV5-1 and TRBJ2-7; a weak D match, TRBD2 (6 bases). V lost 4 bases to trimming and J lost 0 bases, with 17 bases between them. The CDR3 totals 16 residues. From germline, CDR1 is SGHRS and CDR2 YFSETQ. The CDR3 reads CASSPGEGRSSYEQYF. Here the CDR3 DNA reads TGCGCCAGCAGCCCGGGGGAAGGCCGCAGCTCCTACGAGCAGTACTTC.

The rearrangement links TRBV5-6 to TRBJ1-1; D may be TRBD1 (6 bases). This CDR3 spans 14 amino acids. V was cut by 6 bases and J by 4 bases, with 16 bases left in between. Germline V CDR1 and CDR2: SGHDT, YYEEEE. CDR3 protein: CASTPEGVSTEAFF. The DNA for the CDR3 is TGTGCCAGCACCCCGGAGGGGGTGTCCACTGAAGCTTTCTTT.

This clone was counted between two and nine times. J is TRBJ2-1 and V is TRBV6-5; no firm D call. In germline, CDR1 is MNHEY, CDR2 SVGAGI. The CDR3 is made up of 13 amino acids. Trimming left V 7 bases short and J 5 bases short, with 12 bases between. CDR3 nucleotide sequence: TGTGCCAGCAATGACGGTCGCCACAATGAGCAGTTCTTC. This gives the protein CASNDGRHNEQFF.

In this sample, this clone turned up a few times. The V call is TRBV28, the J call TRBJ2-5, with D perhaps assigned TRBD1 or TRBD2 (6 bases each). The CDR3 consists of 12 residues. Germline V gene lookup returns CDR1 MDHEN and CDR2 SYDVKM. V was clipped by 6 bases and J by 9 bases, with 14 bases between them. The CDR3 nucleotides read TGTGCCAGCAGAATACTAAGGGGGGCCCAGTACTTC. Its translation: CASRILRGAQYF.

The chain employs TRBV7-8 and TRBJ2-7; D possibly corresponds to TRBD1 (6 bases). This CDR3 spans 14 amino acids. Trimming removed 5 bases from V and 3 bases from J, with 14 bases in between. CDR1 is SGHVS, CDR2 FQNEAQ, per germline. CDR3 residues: CASSPRQGNYEQYF. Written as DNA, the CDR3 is TGTGCCAGCAGCCCCCGTCAGGGGAACTACGAGCAGTACTTC.

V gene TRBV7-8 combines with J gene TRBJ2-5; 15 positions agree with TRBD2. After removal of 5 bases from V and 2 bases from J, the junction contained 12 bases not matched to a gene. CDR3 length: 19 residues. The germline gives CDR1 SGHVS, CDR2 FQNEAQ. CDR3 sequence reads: CASSPRGLAGGPRQETQYF. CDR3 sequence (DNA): TGTGCCAGCAGCCCCCGCGGACTAGCGGGGGGGCCGAGGCAAGAGACCCAGTACTTC.

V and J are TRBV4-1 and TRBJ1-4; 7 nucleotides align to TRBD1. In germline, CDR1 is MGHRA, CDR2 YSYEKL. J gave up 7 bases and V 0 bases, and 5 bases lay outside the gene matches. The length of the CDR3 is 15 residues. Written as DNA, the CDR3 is TGCGCCAGCAGCCAAGAGGTCAGGGGGAGTGAAAAACTGTTTTTT. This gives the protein CASSQEVRGSEKLFF.

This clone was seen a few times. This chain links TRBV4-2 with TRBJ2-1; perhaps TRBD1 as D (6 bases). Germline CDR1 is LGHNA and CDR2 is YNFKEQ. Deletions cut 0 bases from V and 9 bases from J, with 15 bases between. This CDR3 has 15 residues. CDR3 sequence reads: CASSQDWDTRGEQFF. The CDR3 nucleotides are TGTGCCAGCAGCCAAGATTGGGACACACGGGGTGAGCAGTTCTTC.

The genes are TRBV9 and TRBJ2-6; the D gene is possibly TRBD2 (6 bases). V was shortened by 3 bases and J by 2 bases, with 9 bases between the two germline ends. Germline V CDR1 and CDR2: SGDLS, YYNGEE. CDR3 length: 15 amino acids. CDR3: CASSGRGPGANVLTF. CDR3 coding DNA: TGTGCCAGCAGCGGGAGGGGACCTGGGGCCAACGTCCTGACTTTC.

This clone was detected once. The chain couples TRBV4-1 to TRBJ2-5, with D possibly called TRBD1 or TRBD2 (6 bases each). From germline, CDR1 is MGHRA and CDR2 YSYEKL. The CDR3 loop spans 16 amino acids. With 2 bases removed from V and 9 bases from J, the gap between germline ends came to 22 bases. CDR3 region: CASSQTSQGLRGAQYF. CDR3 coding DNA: TGCGCCAGCAGCCAAACGAGTCAGGGCCTTAGGGGGGCCCAGTACTTC.

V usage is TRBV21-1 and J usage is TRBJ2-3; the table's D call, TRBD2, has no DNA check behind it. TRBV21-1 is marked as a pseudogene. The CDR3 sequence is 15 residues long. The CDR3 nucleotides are TGTGCCAGCAGCAGAACTAGAGCTAGCACAGATACGCAGTATTTT. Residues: CASSRTRASTDTQYF.

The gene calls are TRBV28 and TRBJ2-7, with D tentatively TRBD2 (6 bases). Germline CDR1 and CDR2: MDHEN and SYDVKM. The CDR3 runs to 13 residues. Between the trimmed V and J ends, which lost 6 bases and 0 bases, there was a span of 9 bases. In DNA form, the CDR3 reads TGTGCCAGCAGACAGGACTACTCCTACGAGCAGTACTTC. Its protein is CASRQDYSYEQYF.

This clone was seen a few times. CDR3 region: CASSLARTGQETQYF. The CDR3 DNA reads as TGTGCCAGCAGTTTAGCGCGGACAGGGCAAGAGACCCAGTACTTC. V gene TRBV28 combines with J gene TRBJ2-5; 8 nucleotides agree with TRBD1. This CDR3 has 15 residues. V lost 2 bases and J lost 2; bases outside the gene matches: 4. CDR1 is MDHEN and CDR2 is SYDVKM in the germline V gene.

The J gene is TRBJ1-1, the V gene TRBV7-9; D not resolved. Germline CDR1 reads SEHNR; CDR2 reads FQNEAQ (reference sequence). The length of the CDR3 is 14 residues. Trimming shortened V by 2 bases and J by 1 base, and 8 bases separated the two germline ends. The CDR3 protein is CASSLNPGNTEAFF. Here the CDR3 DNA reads TGTGCCAGCAGCTTAAATCCGGGGAACACTGAAGCTTTCTTT.